This TCR beta chain was sequenced during a study of T cell responses to AZD1222 COVID-19 vaccine. For the study at large: Timing groups of about 4 and about 12 weeks for second doses were pooled. Study results and limitations: Spike-specific TCR breadth and depth went up after people got two AZD1222 doses. Without day 14 samples, only post-peak T cell repertoires were studied. Donor demographics were predominantly white British with a female majority; clonal diversity may be underestimated.

Concerning this clone itself: Antigen unknown.

Using immunoSEQ multiplex PCR, the repertoire was profiled, and TCRdb retains in-frame clones only, with some absent. The sample consists of more than 130,000 clones, 90% of them appearing once. This CDR3 contains 15 residues. CDR1 is SGHNT and CDR2 is YYREEE in the germline V gene (reference sequence). Trimming took 1 base from V and 3 from J, leaving 13 bases between them. The sequences come from peripheral blood, collected on day 0 of AZD1222 vaccination. V and J are TRBV5-4 and TRBJ1-1; no definite D call. The sequence was collected from an adult in good health. CDR3 nucleotides: TGTGCCAGCAGCTTGATAAACGTGCGGGACACTGAAGCTTTCTTT. Protein product: CASSLINVRDTEAFF. The full variable domain, in which reference TRBV5-4 and TRBJ1-1 provide the parts outside the CDR3, is ETGVTQSPTHLIKTRGQQVTLRCSSQSGHNTVSWYQQALGQGPQFIFQYYREEENGRGNFPPRFSGLQFPNYSSELNVNALELDDSALYLCASSLINVRDTEAFFGQGTRLTVV.